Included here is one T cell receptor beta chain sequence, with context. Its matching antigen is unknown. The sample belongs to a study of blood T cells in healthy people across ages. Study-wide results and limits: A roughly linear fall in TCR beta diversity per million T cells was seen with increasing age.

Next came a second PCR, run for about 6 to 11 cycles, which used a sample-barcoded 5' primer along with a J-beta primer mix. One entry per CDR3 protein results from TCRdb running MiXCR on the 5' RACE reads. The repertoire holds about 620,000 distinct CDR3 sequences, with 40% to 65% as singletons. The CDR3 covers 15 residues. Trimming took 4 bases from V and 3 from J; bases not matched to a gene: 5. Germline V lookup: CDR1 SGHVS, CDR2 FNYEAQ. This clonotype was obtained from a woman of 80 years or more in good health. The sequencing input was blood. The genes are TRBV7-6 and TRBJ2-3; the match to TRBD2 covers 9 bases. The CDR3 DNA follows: TGTGCCAGCAGCTGGAGCGGACTAGCGACAGATACGCAGTATTTT. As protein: CASSWSGLATDTQYF. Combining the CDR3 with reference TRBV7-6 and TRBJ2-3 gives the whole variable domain GAGVSQSPRYKVTKRGQDVALRCDPISGHVSLYWYRQALGQGPEFLTYFNYEAQQDKSGLPNDRFSAERPEGSISTLTIQRTEQRDSAMYRCASSWSGLATDTQYFGPGTRLTVL.